This T cell receptor (beta chain) was identified in a study of beta chain features in type 1 diabetes. The CDR3 is 13 amino acids. Trimming cost V 0 bases and J 4 bases, with 6 bases left between them. Looked up from germline, CDR1 is MNHEY and CDR2 is SVGAGI. All of the isolated RNA was reverse transcribed, so expressed TCRB transcripts were sequenced. About 3.57 million reads, on average, came from each naive, central memory and regulatory T cell sample. Sequencing used immunoSEQ multiplex PCR; TCRdb keeps in-frame clones, though not all of them. The sample contains 600,000 to 750,000 clones, roughly an eighth of which appear only once. Overall study findings and caveats: Insertions at VDJ junctions were less frequent in type 1 diabetes patients. These patients also deleted more nucleotides at the same junctions. Sequencing used cDNA, and cells with high TCR expression could therefore be over-represented. TCRB CDR3s were moderately but significantly shorter in Type 1 diabetes patients in all four CD4+ subsets.

Regarding this clone: Antigen: not known.

The TCR originated in a man under 40 with type 1 diabetes. Sequences were obtained from naive CD4+ T cells from blood. The chain recombines TRBV6-5 with TRBJ1-2; no clear D gene. This CDR3 is CASSYSGIYGYTF. The DNA of the CDR3 is TGTGCCAGCAGTTACTCTGGGATCTATGGCTACACCTTC.